The 27 T cell receptor beta chains presented below share a single source sample, sequenced in a study of regulatory T cells in long-lasting Graves disease. Construction of TCR beta libraries relied on iRepertoire HTBI primers and on Arm-PCR targeting CDR3 regions. Via MiXCR, TCRdb re-called the multiplex PCR reads, giving one row per CDR3 protein. This table holds about 520,000 distinct CDR3 sequences, 12% found once. Time point specified: newly diagnosed GD, antithyroid drugs for less than 3 months. Preparation of the TCR library used RNA extracted from PBMCs. These data were also filed under a second study, of T cells in Graves' hyperthyroidism and ophthalmopathy.

This sample comprised peripheral blood mononuclear cells (PBMCs), obtained at new diagnosis, from a patient treated with antithyroid drugs. These receptors came from a woman aged 25 to 39 with Graves disease.

This clonotype was seen many times. V gene TRBV2 combines with J gene TRBJ1-1, with unresolved D. This CDR3 spans 13 amino acids. V lost 2 bases and J lost 10, with 14 bases in between. Germline V gene data show CDR1 as SNHLY and CDR2 as FYNNEI. The CDR3 region is CASSERAFRTAFF. The DNA for the CDR3 is TGTGCCAGCAGTGAAAGGGCCTTCAGGACAGCTTTCTTT.

This chain connects TRBV28 to TRBJ1-2; D is undetermined. The CDR3 has 14 residues. V was shortened by 3 bases and J by 6 bases, with 14 bases between the two germline ends. The germline V gene encodes CDR1 MDHEN and CDR2 SYDVKM. CDR3 nucleotides: TGTGCCAGCAGTTTCCTCCTAGTCGGGGATGGCTACACCTTC. Translation: CASSFLLVGDGYTF.

This chain connects TRBV6-2 or TRBV6-3 to TRBJ1-5; TRBD1 might be the D (6 bases). This CDR3 is 16 amino acids long. Germline CDR1 is MNHEY and CDR2 is SVGEGT. Trimming stripped 6 bases from V and 0 bases from J, with 15 bases between. CDR3 sequence: CASSVDRFYSNQPQHF. The CDR3 DNA sequence: TGTGCCAGCAGCGTCGACAGGTTTTATAGCAATCAGCCCCAGCATTTT.

The chain couples TRBV6-1 to TRBJ1-2, with D perhaps TRBD1 (5 bases). With 6 bases removed from V and 6 bases from J, the gap between germline ends came to 17 bases. CDR3 length: 14 residues. The germline CDR1 and CDR2 sequences are MNHNS and SASEGT. CDR3 amino acids: CASRAGLLANGYTF. CDR3 nucleotides: TGTGCCAGCAGGGCGGGACTACTGGCGAATGGCTACACCTTC.

The table lists this clonotype with many counts. V is TRBV27 and J is TRBJ2-1; TRBD2 aligns across 9 bases. Trimming cost V 2 bases and J 3 bases; bases outside gene matches: 5. Germline CDR1 and CDR2: MNHEY and SMNVEV (reference sequence). This CDR3 is 16 amino acids long. This CDR3 reads CASSLTYSGSYNEQFF. In DNA, the CDR3 is TGTGCCAGCAGTTTAACCTATAGCGGGAGCTACAATGAGCAGTTCTTC.

This clonotype was seen a few times. Its ends do not fully match the called genes, so a read error is possible. The V gene is TRBV24-1, the J gene TRBJ2-2; D is perhaps TRBD2 (5 bases). Germline CDR1 reads KGHDR; CDR2 reads SFDVKD. The CDR3 length is 16 residues. The CDR3 here is CATSEGMGVGTGELFF. The CDR3 DNA is TGCGCCACCAGTGAGGGTATGGGCGTGGGCACCGGGGAGCTGTTTTTT.

This clonotype came up many times. This rearrangement joins TRBV6-2 or TRBV6-3 to TRBJ2-5; the D is unclear. The CDR3 length is 11 residues. Germline loops: CDR1 MNHEY, CDR2 SVGEGT. V was shortened by 4 bases and J by 7 bases, with 7 bases between the two germline ends. This CDR3 is CASSSSRTQYF. The CDR3 bases are TGTGCCAGCAGTTCATCACGGACCCAGTACTTC.

Points on this clonotype: A read error may be the cause here, since a much bigger clone is one base away. The rearrangement uses TRBV6-2 or TRBV6-3 and TRBJ2-1, with TRBD2 matching 9 bases. The J segment lost 3 bases and the V segment lost 5 bases, leaving 14 bases of the junction unmatched. Germline values: CDR1 MNHEY, CDR2 SVGEGT. The CDR3 covers 18 residues. Here the CDR3 DNA reads TGTGCCAGCAGTGAGATGGCTCGTTGGCGGGGGGGCTACAATGAGCAGTTCTTC. Translated: CASSEMARWRGGYNEQFF.

This clonotype was recorded at least ten times. The chain uses TRBV19 and TRBJ2-1; 8 bases line up with TRBD2. With V trimmed by 3 bases and J by 7 bases, 11 bases remained unmatched. Germline V gives CDR1 LNHDA, CDR2 SQIVND (reference sequence). The CDR3 length is 16 residues. This CDR3 is CASSIQSAGGRNEQFF. The CDR3 DNA sequence: TGTGCCAGTAGTATCCAATCGGCGGGAGGTAGGAATGAGCAGTTCTTC.

The V gene is TRBV20-1, the J gene TRBJ2-1; TRBD2 matches 14 bases. CDR1 and CDR2 (germline): DFQATT, SNEGSKA (reference sequence). The V and J ends lost 0 bases and 1 base, in that order; junction bases with no gene match: 2. The length of the CDR3 is 17 residues. CDR3 protein: CSAREGLAGVSYNEQFF. The CDR3 DNA sequence: TGCAGTGCTAGAGAGGGACTAGCGGGAGTGTCCTACAATGAGCAGTTCTTC.

This clonotype was seen at least ten times. The CDR3 is CSVVGDSGATDTQYF. The CDR3 coding sequence is TGCAGCGTAGTAGGGGACTCCGGGGCCACAGATACGCAGTATTTT. V and J are TRBV29-1 and TRBJ2-3; maybe TRBD2 (6 bases). Trimming removed 6 bases from V and 2 bases from J, with 18 bases in between. Germline V gene lookup returns CDR1 SQVTM and CDR2 ANQGSEA. The CDR3 sequence is 15 residues long.

This clonotype has a count of ten or more. The gene calls are TRBV28 and TRBJ2-7, with D possibly TRBD1 on 6 matching bases. V was cut by 5 bases and J by 7 bases, with 18 bases left in between. Germline lookup yields CDR1 MDHEN and CDR2 SYDVKM. The CDR3 spans 14 residues. The CDR3 coding sequence is TGTGCCAGCAGTGCACCCCCAGGACAGCAAGAGCAGTACTTC. Its protein is CASSAPPGQQEQYF.

This clonotype was observed a handful of times. The CDR3 sequence is CASSYSGFGLEQYF. The CDR3 coding sequence is TGTGCCAGCAGTTACAGCGGGTTTGGCCTCGAGCAGTACTTC. This chain uses TRBV6-2 or TRBV6-3 with TRBJ2-7, with D tentatively TRBD2 (6 bases). The CDR3 length is 14 residues. The V end lost 2 bases, the J end lost 6 bases, and 14 bases lay between the germline ends. CDR1 and CDR2 (germline): MNHEY, SVGEGT.

This clonotype was seen only a few times. In DNA form, the CDR3 reads TGTGCCAGCAGTTCAATCCCCTACTTGAACACCGGGGAGCTGTTTTTT. This gives the protein CASSSIPYLNTGELFF. The chain uses TRBV6-5 and TRBJ2-2; the D is unclear. CDR1 and CDR2 from the germline V gene are MNHEY and SVGAGI. The CDR3 totals 16 residues. V was shortened by 4 bases and J by 1 base, with 13 bases between the two germline ends.

This clonotype was seen ten or more times. The V and J genes are TRBV24-1 and TRBJ2-5; the match to TRBD2 covers 8 bases. The V gene end was trimmed by 3 bases and the J gene end by 2 bases; junction bases not matched to a gene: 10. The CDR3 has 17 residues. Germline CDR1 KGHDR, CDR2 SFDVKD. CDR3 residues: CATSDPGLDWPQETQYF. CDR3 nucleotides: TGTGCCACCAGTGATCCGGGACTAGACTGGCCACAAGAGACCCAGTACTTC.

The chain recombines TRBV9 with TRBJ2-7; 13 bases map to TRBD2. CDR1 and CDR2 from the germline V gene are SGDLS and YYNGEE. This CDR3 is built from 18 residues. Trimming cost V 3 bases and J 4 bases; bases outside gene matches: 13. The CDR3 is CASSGHSGTSGKGYEQYF. In nucleotides, the CDR3 is TGTGCCAGCAGCGGACATTCCGGGACTAGCGGGAAGGGGTACGAGCAGTACTTC.

The chain uses TRBV5-1 and TRBJ1-4, with D unresolved. The germline V gene encodes CDR1 SGHRS and CDR2 YFSETQ. The V and J ends lost 4 bases and 2 bases respectively, with 9 bases between them. The CDR3 is made up of 14 amino acids. The CDR3 DNA is TGCGCCAGCAGCCCAGAGTATACTAATGAAAAACTGTTTTTT. It translates to CASSPEYTNEKLFF. The complete variable domain, with remaining parts taken from reference TRBV5-1 and TRBJ1-4, reads KAGVTQTPRYLIKTRGQQVTLSCSPISGHRSVSWYQQTPGQGLQFLFEYFSETQRNKGNFPGRFSGRQFSNSRSEMNVSTLELGDSALYLCASSPEYTNEKLFFGSGTQLSVL.

This clonotype was observed many times. The chain links TRBV7-6 to TRBJ2-3; D possibly matches TRBD1 or TRBD2 (5 bases each). The CDR3 consists of 14 residues. V lost 1 base and J lost 2, with 7 bases in between. Per germline, CDR1 SGHVS and CDR2 FNYEAQ. The CDR3 nucleotides are TGTGCCAGCAGCTTAGGGGGGAACACAGATACGCAGTATTTT. It codes for CASSLGGNTDTQYF.

This clonotype has a count of ten or more. The gene calls are TRBV29-1 and TRBJ1-1; D is undetermined. V was cut by 7 bases and J by 4 bases, with 19 bases left in between. Germline assignment: CDR1 SQVTM and CDR2 ANQGSEA. The CDR3 runs to 14 residues. Written as DNA, the CDR3 is TGCAGCGCCCCCTATTCGGGCGATACCACTGAAGCTTTCTTT. Translated: CSAPYSGDTTEAFF.

Ten or more counts support this clonotype. The chain couples TRBV18 to TRBJ1-2, with D unresolved. Germline assignment: CDR1 KGHSH and CDR2 LQKENI. This CDR3 is 14 amino acids long. The V gene lost 0 bases and the J gene lost 0 bases, with 5 bases spanning the gap. The CDR3 bases are TGTGCCAGCTCACCACCAGGGCCTAACTATGGCTACACCTTC. Its protein product is CASSPPGPNYGYTF.

This clonotype was seen many times. The gene calls are TRBV2 and TRBJ2-1; TRBD2 aligns across 7 bases. J gave up 12 bases and V 5 bases, and 7 bases lay outside the gene matches. The V gene's germline CDR1 is SNHLY and CDR2 FYNNEI. CDR3 length: 12 residues. CDR3: CASSQRDWGQFF. The CDR3 bases are TGTGCCAGCAGTCAGCGGGATTGGGGGCAGTTCTTC.

This clonotype was detected many times. The rearrangement joins TRBV7-9 to TRBJ2-1; 9 nucleotides line up with TRBD2. V lost 5 bases to trimming and J lost 6 bases; unmatched junction nucleotides: 11. The CDR3 is 16 residues long. Germline values: CDR1 SEHNR, CDR2 FQNEAQ (reference sequence). CDR3 DNA sequence: TGTGCCAGCAGCCTTCTCGCGGGAGGGCCCTTCAATGAGCAGTTCTTC. This sequence encodes CASSLLAGGPFNEQFF.

V gene TRBV28 combines with J gene TRBJ1-5; TRBD1 might be the D (5 bases). Germline V gene lookup returns CDR1 MDHEN and CDR2 SYDVKM. The CDR3 spans 16 residues. V lost 6 bases and J 2 bases, leaving 17 bases between the germline ends. CDR3 bases: TGTGCCAGCAGCCCCCAGGGCCAGGGCCGCAATCAGCCCCAGCATTTT. Amino acids: CASSPQGQGRNQPQHF. The variable domain in full, with the rest retrieved from reference TRBV28 and TRBJ1-5, is DVKVTQSSRYLVKRTGEKVFLECVQDMDHENMFWYRQDPGLGLRLIYFSYDVKMKEKGDIPEGYSVSREKKERFSLILESASTNQTSMYLCASSPQGQGRNQPQHFGDGTRLSIL.

In its sample, this clonotype was seen a few times. The chain uses TRBV19 and TRBJ2-1; 7 nucleotides align to TRBD1. Germline values: CDR1 LNHDA, CDR2 SQIVND (reference sequence). V lost 6 bases, J lost 8 bases, and 7 bases stayed unmatched. The CDR3 loop spans 13 amino acids. CDR3 sequence: CASSSTGYDEQFF. The CDR3 nucleotides read TGTGCCAGTAGCTCGACAGGGTACGATGAGCAGTTCTTC.

This clonotype was recorded many times. The chain is built from TRBV11-3 and TRBJ2-1, with TRBD2 matching 14 bases. CDR1 is SGHNT and CDR2 is YENEEA in the germline V gene. The CDR3 runs to 18 residues. V lost 4 bases, J lost 10 bases, and 15 bases stayed unmatched. Written as DNA, the CDR3 is TGTGCCAGCAGCTATCTTAGGGGTGGGACTAGCGGGGGAGGCGAGCAGTTCTTC. Amino acids: CASSYLRGGTSGGGEQFF.

The chain links TRBV19 to TRBJ1-5; no clear D gene. The CDR3 contains 15 residues. V lost 3 bases to trimming and J lost 0 bases, with 9 bases between them. The germline V gene has CDR1 LNHDA and CDR2 SQIVND (reference sequence). The CDR3 loop reads CASSMKAYSNQPQHF. The CDR3 coding sequence is TGTGCCAGTAGTATGAAGGCCTATAGCAATCAGCCCCAGCATTTT.

This clonotype occurred a few times. The genes are TRBV9 and TRBJ2-7; 9 bases line up with TRBD1. Germline CDR1 and CDR2: SGDLS and YYNGEE. The CDR3 covers 15 residues. The V gene end was trimmed by 2 bases and the J gene end by 4 bases; junction bases not matched to a gene: 7. The CDR3 coding sequence is TGTGCCAGCAGCGTCGGACCGGGACAGGGTTACGAGCAGTACTTC. Translating it yields CASSVGPGQGYEQYF.